These T cell receptor beta chains were read from a single sample in a study of sequential checkpoint blockade in melanoma. TCRdb keeps only in-frame clones here, not all; method: immunoSEQ multiplex PCR. This sample yields 9,000 to 13,000 clones, of which around 30% are seen a single time; 20% to 30% belongs to the top ten. Specimen: tumor tissue (inferred from file names), collected from a patient given nivolumab and ipilimumab in sequence. All receptors derive from a human donor with melanoma. Each CDR3 is given with its conserved first and last residue. Each record gives: CDR3 DNA, CDR3 protein, D gene, J gene, V gene, clone size. The D gene is left open where the match is weak. Rows give clone size only sometimes, using once, few, many, or a class for an expanded clone.

CDR3 DNA: TGTGCCAGCAGGAGGGACAGGGATGAAAAACTGTTTTTT; CDR3 protein: CASRRDRDEKLFF; D gene: TRBD1; J gene: TRBJ1-4; V gene: TRBV9; clone size: few
CDR3 DNA: TGTGCCAGCTCAACGGGGGAAGAGACCCAGTACTTC; CDR3 protein: CASSTGEETQYF; D gene: NA; J gene: TRBJ2-5; V gene: TRBV2; clone size: NA
CDR3 DNA: TGTGCCAGCAGTCGACCTGGGGCCAACGTCCTGACTTTC; CDR3 protein: CASSRPGANVLTF; D gene: NA; J gene: TRBJ2-6; V gene: TRBV14; clone size: NA
CDR3 DNA: TGTGCCATCAGGTCCAGGGTGGAAAATGAGCAGTTCTTC; CDR3 protein: CAIRSRVENEQFF; D gene: NA; J gene: TRBJ2-1; V gene: TRBV6-8; clone size: NA
CDR3 DNA: TGTGCCAGCAGTTACCTGGGACTAGCGGGGGAGACCCAGTACTTC; CDR3 protein: CASSYLGLAGETQYF; D gene: TRBD2; J gene: TRBJ2-5; V gene: TRBV6-8; clone size: many
CDR3 DNA: TGCGCCAGCAGTTGGGACAGGGACACCGGGGAGCTGTTTTTT; CDR3 protein: CASSWDRDTGELFF; D gene: TRBD1; J gene: TRBJ2-2; V gene: TRBV10-2; clone size: NA
CDR3 DNA: TGTGCCAGCAGTCTTCGGGGGTCCCGGTGGGAGTACTTC; CDR3 protein: CASSLRGSRWEYF; D gene: NA; J gene: TRBJ2-5; V gene: TRBV6-8; clone size: NA
CDR3 DNA: TGTGCCAGCAGTGAATCCTCGACAGGGAACTCCTACGAGCAGTACTTC; CDR3 protein: CASSESSTGNSYEQYF; D gene: TRBD1; J gene: TRBJ2-7; V gene: TRBV25-1; clone size: NA
CDR3 DNA: TGTGCCAGCAGACCGGGACAGGCGAGTTACGAGCAGTACTTC; CDR3 protein: CASRPGQASYEQYF; D gene: TRBD1; J gene: TRBJ2-7; V gene: TRBV7-6; clone size: few
CDR3 DNA: TGTGCCAGCAGCCTTGGGACAGTGATCCAAGAGACCCAGTACTTC; CDR3 protein: CASSLGTVIQETQYF; D gene: TRBD1; J gene: TRBJ2-5; V gene: TRBV9; clone size: NA
CDR3 DNA: TGCAGCGTGATCCGTGGACTGGGCGAAAAACTGTTTTTT; CDR3 protein: CSVIRGLGEKLFF; D gene: NA; J gene: TRBJ1-4; V gene: TRBV29-1; clone size: NA
CDR3 DNA: TGTGCCAGCAGCTCACAGGCGGCCACAGATACGCAGTATTTT; CDR3 protein: CASSSQAATDTQYF; D gene: NA; J gene: TRBJ2-3; V gene: TRBV7-1; clone size: many
CDR3 DNA: TGCGCCAGCAGCTTGGGACTAGACACCGGGGAGCTGTTTTTT; CDR3 protein: CASSLGLDTGELFF; D gene: NA; J gene: TRBJ2-2; V gene: TRBV5-1; clone size: NA
CDR3 DNA: TGTGCCAGCACACCCGGGGACAGGCTTGGGAATACGCAGTATTTT; CDR3 protein: CASTPGDRLGNTQYF; D gene: TRBD1; J gene: TRBJ2-3; V gene: TRBV11-3; clone size: NA
CDR3 DNA: TGTGCCAGCAGCTCACCGGGACTAATCTTCCAAGAGACCCAGTACTTC; CDR3 protein: CASSSPGLIFQETQYF; D gene: TRBD2; J gene: TRBJ2-5; V gene: TRBV11-3; clone size: many
CDR3 DNA: TGTGCCAGCAGCTCGGGGCCTTATGGAGGTCGAACTGAAGCTTTCTTT; CDR3 protein: CASSSGPYGGRTEAFF; D gene: NA; J gene: TRBJ1-1; V gene: TRBV11-3; clone size: NA
CDR3 DNA: TGCACCAGCAGCCATCACATTGGGCATTTTGACCGAGAGACCTTGACCCAGTACTTC; CDR3 protein: CTSSHHIGHFDRETLTQYF; D gene: NA; J gene: TRBJ2-5; V gene: TRBV4-1; clone size: NA
CDR3 DNA: TGTGCCAGCAGCTTAATAGGTAGCGGGGCCCGCGGCACAGATACGCAGTATTTT; CDR3 protein: CASSLIGSGARGTDTQYF; D gene: NA; J gene: TRBJ2-3; V gene: TRBV7-5; clone size: few
CDR3 DNA: TGTGCCACCAGCAAGCCGGGACAGGGCAATCAGCCCCAGCATTTT; CDR3 protein: CATSKPGQGNQPQHF; D gene: TRBD1; J gene: TRBJ1-5; V gene: TRBV15; clone size: medium-sized
CDR3 DNA: TGTGCCAGCAGTTTACTGCAGGGAGGGTACGAGCAGTACTTC; CDR3 protein: CASSLLQGGYEQYF; D gene: TRBD2; J gene: TRBJ2-7; V gene: TRBV28; clone size: NA
CDR3 DNA: TGCGCCAGCAGCCAAGAGAGGGGGAGGGGGAATTATGGCTACACCTTC; CDR3 protein: CASSQERGRGNYGYTF; D gene: NA; J gene: TRBJ1-2; V gene: TRBV23-1; clone size: many
CDR3 DNA: TGTGCCAGCAGCTCCGCTCCGGGACAGGGGCCTAGCGAGCAGTACTTC; CDR3 protein: CASSSAPGQGPSEQYF; D gene: TRBD1; J gene: TRBJ2-7; V gene: TRBV6-8; clone size: NA
CDR3 DNA: TGTGCCAGCAGCGGGGAGGGGTACGAGCAGTACTTC; CDR3 protein: CASSGEGYEQYF; D gene: TRBD2; J gene: TRBJ2-7; V gene: TRBV9; clone size: NA
CDR3 DNA: TGTGCCAGTAGGACATGGATAAATAGCGGGGGAACTTCCAATGAGCAGTTCTTC; CDR3 protein: CASRTWINSGGTSNEQFF; D gene: TRBD2; J gene: TRBJ2-1; V gene: TRBV19; clone size: NA
CDR3 DNA: TGTGCCAGCAGCTTGGGGGGACTAGCGGACTCTGGGGCCAACGTCCTGACTTTC; CDR3 protein: CASSLGGLADSGANVLTF; D gene: TRBD2; J gene: TRBJ2-6; V gene: TRBV11-3; clone size: many
CDR3 DNA: TGTGCCAGCAGCCTTCTCCCCGGGGGCAACTACGAGCAGTACTTC; CDR3 protein: CASSLLPGGNYEQYF; D gene: NA; J gene: TRBJ2-7; V gene: TRBV11-3; clone size: NA
CDR3 DNA: TGTGCCAGCAGCCAAGGACGGGAAAATTCACCCCTCCACTTT; CDR3 protein: CASSQGRENSPLHF; D gene: NA; J gene: TRBJ1-6; V gene: TRBV14; clone size: few
CDR3 DNA: TGTGCCAGCAGTTACTCGGATACAGGGAACACTGAAGCTTTCTTT; CDR3 protein: CASSYSDTGNTEAFF; D gene: NA; J gene: TRBJ1-1; V gene: TRBV6-8; clone size: NA
CDR3 DNA: TGTGCCAGCAGTACCCGACGGAGCTCTGGGGCCAACGTCCTGACTTTC; CDR3 protein: CASSTRRSSGANVLTF; D gene: NA; J gene: TRBJ2-6; V gene: TRBV6-8; clone size: NA
CDR3 DNA: TGTGCCAGCACAGCTCTTACCGGGGAGCTGTTTTTT; CDR3 protein: CASTALTGELFF; D gene: NA; J gene: TRBJ2-2; V gene: TRBV6-8; clone size: NA
CDR3 DNA: TGCGCCAGCAGCTTGGGACAGGGATTGGATACGCAGTATTTT; CDR3 protein: CASSLGQGLDTQYF; D gene: TRBD1; J gene: TRBJ2-3; V gene: TRBV5-1; clone size: few
CDR3 DNA: TGCGCCAGCAGCCAAGATTTTGCCACAGGGGCTTCACCCCTCCACTTT; CDR3 protein: CASSQDFATGASPLHF; D gene: TRBD1; J gene: TRBJ1-6; V gene: TRBV23-1; clone size: NA
CDR3 DNA: TGTGCCAGCAGCCAAACTTCTCTCCGGCAGGGAGAATGGAATGAGCAGTTCTTC; CDR3 protein: CASSQTSLRQGEWNEQFF; D gene: NA; J gene: TRBJ2-1; V gene: TRBV14; clone size: NA
CDR3 DNA: TGTGCCAGCAGCCCGGGACAGGGCGTGACAGGCTACACCTTC; CDR3 protein: CASSPGQGVTGYTF; D gene: TRBD1; J gene: TRBJ1-2; V gene: TRBV11-3; clone size: NA
CDR3 DNA: TGTGCCAGCAGCCGGGACAGGGTAGATGAAAAACTGTTTTTT; CDR3 protein: CASSRDRVDEKLFF; D gene: TRBD1; J gene: TRBJ1-4; V gene: TRBV6-8; clone size: NA
CDR3 DNA: TGTGCCAGCAGCTTAGTGGTCAGCTCTGGGGGGCAGTTCTTC; CDR3 protein: CASSLVVSSGGQFF; D gene: NA; J gene: TRBJ2-1; V gene: TRBV11-3; clone size: NA
CDR3 DNA: TGCGCCAGCAGCTCGGGAACCCGGGAGAGACGGCGTGACACCATATATTTT; CDR3 protein: CASSSGTRERRRDTIYF; D gene: NA; J gene: TRBJ1-3; V gene: TRBV5-1; clone size: NA
CDR3 DNA: TGCGCCAGCAGCTTGAATTTCCAGGACAGAAACACCATATATTTT; CDR3 protein: CASSLNFQDRNTIYF; D gene: NA; J gene: TRBJ1-3; V gene: TRBV5-1; clone size: once
CDR3 DNA: TGTGCCAGCAGTGGAGCGGGGGGGCTAGATACGCAGTATTTT; CDR3 protein: CASSGAGGLDTQYF; D gene: TRBD2; J gene: TRBJ2-3; V gene: TRBV11-3; clone size: many
CDR3 DNA: TGTGCCAGCAGTGAAGGCCCCACTTACGAGCAGTACTTC; CDR3 protein: CASSEGPTYEQYF; D gene: NA; J gene: TRBJ2-7; V gene: TRBV6-1; clone size: many
CDR3 DNA: TGTGCCAGCAGCTTAGGCCTCGGAATACAGGGGAGGTGGGGCTACACCTTC; CDR3 protein: CASSLGLGIQGRWGYTF; D gene: TRBD1; J gene: TRBJ1-2; V gene: TRBV13; clone size: many
CDR3 DNA: TGCGCCAGCAGCGGCGGACAGGGTGGAGAAAAACTGTTTTTT; CDR3 protein: CASSGGQGGEKLFF; D gene: TRBD1; J gene: TRBJ1-4; V gene: TRBV5-1; clone size: NA
CDR3 DNA: TGTGCCAGCAGCCCGGGGGCACTCAGCAGATCCTACGAGCAGTACTTC; CDR3 protein: CASSPGALSRSYEQYF; D gene: NA; J gene: TRBJ2-7; V gene: TRBV11-3; clone size: NA
CDR3 DNA: TGTGCCAGCTCACCAAGGTCGGCGGGGGGCGACTACAATGAGCAGTTCTTC; CDR3 protein: CASSPRSAGGDYNEQFF; D gene: TRBD2; J gene: TRBJ2-1; V gene: TRBV18; clone size: once
CDR3 DNA: TGTGCCAGCAGCTTATTGGTTGTATTTGAACGGAAGAACACTGAAGCTTTCTTT; CDR3 protein: CASSLLVVFERKNTEAFF; D gene: NA; J gene: TRBJ1-1; V gene: TRBV11-3; clone size: few
CDR3 DNA: TGTGCCAGCAGTTCCCTGGCCCAGCGGGGGTCAGATACGCAGTATTTT; CDR3 protein: CASSSLAQRGSDTQYF; D gene: TRBD2; J gene: TRBJ2-3; V gene: TRBV6-8; clone size: few